This T cell receptor (beta chain) was sequenced during a study of blood T cell repertoires in COVID-19. Study summary: Spain, Italy and the United States supplied samples that represented acute and convalescent COVID-19. PBMCs, B-cell-depleted T cells, or T cells were the source of the cDNA or gDNA that made up the material.

Followed longitudinally, the Seattle patients had been enrolled during active infection. The table came from immunoSEQ multiplex PCR; TCRdb's copy has only in-frame clones and leaves some out. The repertoire holds approximately 100,000 clones, with roughly four fifths as singletons. Germline V CDR1 and CDR2: KGHDR, SFDVKD. Trimming left V 4 bases short and J 1 base short, with 15 bases between. This CDR3 has 17 amino acids. Material: peripheral blood. The origin of this receptor is a man at least 80 years old with COVID-19, enrolled during active disease. The V gene is TRBV24-1, the J gene TRBJ2-2; D possibly corresponds to TRBD1 (6 bases). CDR3 protein: CATSDSGYRENTGELFF. The CDR3 DNA follows: TGTGCCACCAGTGACTCCGGGTACAGGGAGAACACCGGGGAGCTGTTTTTT.